One and the same sample provided the 19 T cell receptor beta chains below, sequenced in a study of regulatory T cells in long-lasting Graves disease (dated by TCRdb to the early 2020s). The time point label, as the study defines it: persistent/refractory GD, antithyroid drugs over 5 years with positive TRAb. For both TCR sequencing and RNA sequencing, RNA was extracted from PBMCs in TRIzol. The method was multiplex PCR. Sequencer: Illumina HiSeq 4000. iRepertoire HTBI primers and Arm-PCR amplification of CDR3 regions were used to construct TCR beta libraries. TCRdb's own reprocessing of the public reads used fastp at Q25 and MiXCR and kept productive beta chains. Rows with one shared CDR3 protein collapse into an entry with the most common genes and DNA. The sample contains about 290,000 distinct CDR3 sequences, 22% of them found a single time. The biggest ten clones account for roughly 50% of the sample.

The starting material was peripheral blood mononuclear cells (PBMCs), obtained when the disease was refractory, from a patient treated with antithyroid drugs. The receptors were sampled from a female donor with Graves disease.

This sequence joins TRBV5-1 and TRBJ1-2, with 10 bases fitting TRBD1. V lost 2 bases and J lost 5; bases outside the gene matches: 3. The CDR3 consists of 14 residues. The germline CDR1 and CDR2 sequences are SGHRS and YFSETQ. CDR3 in amino acids: CASSFEDRGYGYTF. The CDR3 bases are TGCGCCAGCAGCTTCGAGGACAGGGGGTATGGCTACACCTTC.

This clonotype was recorded at least ten times. The chain couples TRBV6-1 to TRBJ2-7, with D perhaps TRBD1 (6 bases). Germline loops: CDR1 MNHNS, CDR2 SASEGT. The CDR3 extends over 13 amino acids. Trimming left V 3 bases short and J 2 bases short, with 8 bases between. Here the CDR3 reads CASSDGQTYEQYF. CDR3 in DNA: TGTGCCAGCAGTGACGGACAGACCTACGAGCAGTACTTC.

This chain links TRBV6-5 with TRBJ1-1, with D hard to call. Germline V lookup: CDR1 MNHEY, CDR2 SVGAGI. The CDR3 is 12 residues long. Trimming cost V 4 bases and J 10 bases, with 13 bases left between them. CDR3 protein: CASSSLGGSAFF. The CDR3 region has the DNA TGTGCCAGCAGTTCACTGGGAGGTTCAGCTTTCTTT.

This clonotype was counted at least ten times. The V call is TRBV2, the J call TRBJ2-5, with D perhaps TRBD1 (5 bases). This CDR3 spans 15 amino acids. The V end was cut by 2 bases, the J end by 4 bases, with 14 bases between. Germline lookup yields CDR1 SNHLY and CDR2 FYNNEI. DNA of the CDR3: TGTGCCAGCAGTGAAAGTAGGGGTCAAGGAGAGACCCAGTACTTC. As protein: CASSESRGQGETQYF.

This clonotype was seen a handful of times. CDR3 coding DNA: TGTGCCAGCAGCCAAGCGTTCGGGGGCGGTGGCTACACCTTC. Translated: CASSQAFGGGGYTF. V is TRBV7-9 and J is TRBJ1-2; possible D gene TRBD1, 6 bases. Per the germline V gene, CDR1 is SEHNR and CDR2 is FQNEAQ (reference sequence). The CDR3 contains 14 residues. The V and J ends lost 5 bases and 7 bases respectively, with 17 bases between them.

This clonotype showed up many times. The chain carries TRBV7-9 and TRBJ1-1; D is ambiguous. This CDR3 has 15 residues. Germline V CDR1 and CDR2: SEHNR, FQNEAQ (reference sequence). V dropped 4 bases and J dropped 1 base, with 13 bases sitting between them. The CDR3: CASSSLRGENTEAFF. CDR3 in DNA: TGTGCCAGCAGCTCCCTCCGTGGGGAGAACACTGAAGCTTTCTTT.

This CDR3 is CASSLMGRAYEQYF. DNA for the CDR3: TGTGCCAGTAGTCTTATGGGGCGAGCCTACGAGCAGTACTTC. The chain has TRBV19 and TRBJ2-7; TRBD1 might be the D (5 bases). The CDR3 contains 14 residues. V lost 5 bases and J 2 bases, leaving 13 bases between the germline ends. Looked up from germline, CDR1 is LNHDA and CDR2 is SQIVND (reference sequence).

This CDR3 reads CASCYPDTQYF. The DNA of the CDR3 is TGTGCCAGCTGCTACCCAGATACGCAGTATTTT. This chain links TRBV28 with TRBJ2-3; D unresolved. The CDR3 totals 11 residues. The germline V and J ends were trimmed by 8 bases and 4 bases, with 7 bases remaining between them. Per the germline V gene, CDR1 is MDHEN and CDR2 is SYDVKM.

V usage is TRBV6-2 or TRBV6-3 and J usage is TRBJ2-2; D gene uncertain. CDR3 length equals 12 residues. Germline V gene lookup returns CDR1 MNHEY and CDR2 SVGEGT. V was cut by 8 bases and J by 6 bases, with 10 bases left in between. Written as DNA, the CDR3 is TGTGCCAGCCTCGGTGGCCCCGGGGAGCTGTTTTTT. It translates to CASLGGPGELFF.

This clonotype appeared many times. The chain links TRBV3-1 to TRBJ2-2; possible D gene TRBD2, 6 bases. The germline gives CDR1 LGHDT, CDR2 YNNKEL (reference sequence). The CDR3 totals 15 residues. V was clipped by 5 bases and J by 0 bases, with 10 bases between them. The DNA of the CDR3 is TGTGCCAGCAGCTTGGGGGGTACGAACACCGGGGAGCTGTTTTTT. It yields the protein CASSLGGTNTGELFF.

The chain joins TRBV6-2 or TRBV6-3 to TRBJ2-5; 8 positions match TRBD1. Germline CDR1 reads MNHEY; CDR2 reads SVGEGT. This CDR3 region has 16 residues. V shed 2 bases, J shed 4 bases, and the junction held 9 bases outside the gene matches. CDR3 loop: CASSYGQGEYGETQYF. The CDR3, as DNA: TGTGCCAGCAGTTACGGACAGGGAGAATACGGAGAGACCCAGTACTTC.

This clonotype came up many times. This sequence joins TRBV12-3 or TRBV12-4 and TRBJ1-6, with TRBD1 identical over 7 bases. With 3 bases clipped from V and 11 bases from J, the junction kept 7 bases outside the gene matches. This CDR3 spans 14 amino acids. As DNA, the CDR3 is TGTGCCAGCAGTTTCGACAGGGATAGCGCACCCCTCCACTTT. It codes for CASSFDRDSAPLHF.

Points on this clonotype: Being one base from a much bigger clone, this may be a read error. Without the conserved terminal phenylalanine or tryptophan, this CDR3 likely stems from a read error. The chain employs TRBV12-3 or TRBV12-4 and TRBJ1-1; D ambiguous. CDR3 length: 12 amino acids. V was clipped by 0 bases and J by 5 bases, with 4 bases between them. CDR3: CASSLADTEAFL. The CDR3 nucleotides read TGTGCCAGCAGTTTAGCTGATACTGAAGCTTTCCTT.

This clonotype was found many times. This chain connects TRBV18 to TRBJ2-7; D is perhaps TRBD2 (6 bases). The germline CDR1 and CDR2 sequences are KGHSH and LQKENI. The CDR3 contains 15 residues. Trimming removed 3 bases at V and 2 bases at J, with 14 bases between. CDR3 amino acids: CASSPPLGGAYEQYF. As DNA, the CDR3 is TGTGCCAGCTCACCGCCACTTGGAGGGGCCTACGAGCAGTACTTC.

The chain joins TRBV28 to TRBJ2-3; 8 bases map to TRBD2. Unmatched junction bases numbered 13, after V lost 2 bases and J lost 6 bases. The CDR3 has 17 amino acids. The germline CDR1 and CDR2 sequences are MDHEN and SYDVKM. CDR3 region: CASSLRVRTSRKDTQYF. The CDR3 nucleotides are TGTGCCAGCAGTTTAAGAGTGAGGACTAGCCGGAAGGATACGCAGTATTTT.

This clonotype was recorded at least ten times. The CDR3 sequence: CASRRQGENIQYF. The CDR3, as DNA: TGTGCCAGCAGAAGACAGGGCGAAAACATTCAGTACTTC. The genes are TRBV28 and TRBJ2-4, with TRBD1 matching 7 bases. After removal of 6 bases from V and 5 bases from J, the junction contained 4 bases not matched to a gene. The CDR3 has 13 amino acids. Germline-derived CDR1 and CDR2 are MDHEN and SYDVKM.

This clonotype was detected ten times or more. The J gene is TRBJ1-2, the V gene TRBV28, with D possibly being TRBD1 (5 bases). This CDR3 region has 16 residues. The ends were cut back, 5 bases at V and 4 bases at J, with 20 bases in the middle. Germline V lookup: CDR1 MDHEN, CDR2 SYDVKM. In DNA, the CDR3 is TGTGCCAGCAGTCTACCACCGACAGCTGGGCCCTATGGCTACACCTTC. Translating gives CASSLPPTAGPYGYTF.

This clonotype was detected many times. The V and J genes are TRBV3-1 and TRBJ2-5; the D gene is possibly TRBD2 (5 bases). Trimming shortened V by 3 bases and J by 4 bases, and 18 bases separated the two germline ends. The length of the CDR3 is 16 residues. Germline V gives CDR1 LGHDT, CDR2 YNNKEL (reference sequence). The CDR3 DNA is TGTGCCAGCAGCCACCAAAAGGACTCGAGTTCAGAGACCCAGTACTTC. Amino acids: CASSHQKDSSSETQYF.

A few counts support this clonotype. The chain is built from TRBV27 and TRBJ1-2, with D tentatively TRBD1 (5 bases). V gave up 2 bases and J gave up 5 bases, with 15 bases separating them. The CDR3 contains 15 residues. CDR1 is MNHEY, CDR2 SMNVEV, per germline (reference sequence). CDR3 nucleotides: TGTGCCAGCAGTTTAGCAGGCAGGGATTATTATGGCTACACCTTC. It is translated as CASSLAGRDYYGYTF.